What follows are 8 T cell receptor beta chains derived from one specimen sequenced in a study of T cells in Graves' hyperthyroidism and ophthalmopathy. Amplification yielded TCR beta CDR3 regions, with RNA transcripts as the source. The HTBI primer set served for first-round RT-PCR of the TCR CDR3. TCRdb ran MiXCR on the multiplex PCR reads and lists one entry per CDR3 protein. The table records under 600,000 distinct CDR3 sequences, around 15% of them present only once. Sample: blood. The receptors here all came from a woman in her thirties or forties with Graves' ophthalmopathy.

The gene calls are TRBV7-9 and TRBJ2-1, with TRBD1 identical over 7 bases. The germline gives CDR1 SEHNR, CDR2 FQNEAQ (reference sequence). This CDR3 is 15 amino acids long. The V segment lost 4 bases and the J segment 2 bases; nucleotides outside the gene matches: 5. The CDR3: CASSSIQGTYNEQFF. Written as DNA, the CDR3 is TGTGCCAGCAGCTCAATACAGGGGACCTACAATGAGCAGTTCTTC.

This clonotype was detected many times. V is TRBV7-3 and J is TRBJ2-1; D is uncertain. CDR1 is SGHTA, CDR2 FQGTGA, per germline. V gave up 4 bases and J gave up 5 bases, with 12 bases separating them. The CDR3 has 14 residues. The CDR3 DNA sequence: TGTGCCAGCAGCTCCGCCCCACACCACAATGAGCAGTTCTTC. Amino acids: CASSSAPHHNEQFF.

In its sample, this clonotype was seen a few times. The rearrangement joins TRBV4-1 to TRBJ2-7; TRBD1 is a possible D gene (7 bases). The germline V and J ends were trimmed by 6 bases and 0 bases, with 15 bases remaining between them. The CDR3 totals 15 residues. Per the germline V gene, CDR1 is MGHRA and CDR2 is YSYEKL. CDR3 nucleotide sequence: TGCGCCAGCAGTCGAGGAGGGGGCCTCTCCTACGAGCAGTACTTC. It yields the protein CASSRGGGLSYEQYF.

This chain links TRBV6-1 with TRBJ2-5; tentative D call: TRBD2 (7 bases). V was pared by 6 bases and J by 4 bases, with 24 bases between. There are 17 residues in the CDR3. Germline CDR1 MNHNS, CDR2 SASEGT. Here the CDR3 DNA reads TGTGCCAGCAGCCACCGCGGGGGCAGGTCCGCCGTAGAGACCCAGTACTTC. It yields the protein CASSHRGGRSAVETQYF.

This chain links TRBV4-1 with TRBJ2-1; possibly TRBD1 or TRBD2 for D (6 bases each). The CDR3 is made up of 14 amino acids. V was clipped by 10 bases and J by 2 bases, with 15 bases between them. Per the germline V gene, CDR1 is MGHRA and CDR2 is YSYEKL. CDR3 DNA: TGCGCCACCGCCCGGGGGCAAACCTACAATGAGCAGTTCTTC. Translation gives CATARGQTYNEQFF.

In nucleotides, the CDR3 is TGTGCCACCAGTCCCTCTTGGTCTCCAGCATCTAGCACAGATACGCAGTATTTT. Its protein product is CATSPSWSPASSTDTQYF. This sequence joins TRBV24-1 and TRBJ2-3; D is unresolved. Trimming left V 6 bases short and J 0 bases short, with 21 bases between. CDR1 and CDR2 (germline): KGHDR, SFDVKD. The CDR3 length is 18 residues.

This clonotype occurred many times. This sequence joins TRBV3-1 and TRBJ1-1, with TRBD1 matching 8 bases. V gave up 1 base and J gave up 10 bases; unmatched junction bases: 8. CDR1 LGHDT and CDR2 YNNKEL come from the germline V gene (reference sequence). This CDR3 has 14 residues. The chain's CDR3 is CASSQGSDRGIAFF. CDR3 nucleotide sequence: TGTGCCAGCAGCCAAGGATCTGACAGGGGTATAGCTTTCTTT.

This clonotype was detected a few times. The chain recombines TRBV7-3 with TRBJ2-3, with unresolved D. Trimming took off 0 bases at V and 4 bases at J, with 5 bases between the two ends. Germline assignment: CDR1 SGHTA and CDR2 FQGTGA. CDR3 size: 13 residues. The CDR3: CASSLTMADTQYF. As DNA, the CDR3 is TGTGCCAGCAGCTTAACTATGGCAGATACGCAGTATTTT.